Shown below are 8 T cell receptor beta chains from a single sample sequenced in a study of T cell clones after liver transplantation. Method: immunoSEQ multiplex PCR; TCRdb's copy keeps in-frame clones and lacks some. The profile covers approximately 100,000 clones, with approximately 79% appearing a single time and about 2.8% taken by the ten largest. Sequenced here: CD4+ T cells from blood, sampled approximately 4 years after liver transplant. All receptors derive from a human patient who received a liver transplant. These T cells may partly come from the graft donor.

This chain uses TRBV4-2 with TRBJ1-2, with no clear D. Germline V gene data show CDR1 as LGHNA and CDR2 as YNFKEQ. Trimming cost V 2 bases and J 3 bases, with 4 bases left between them. The CDR3 spans 12 residues. CDR3 sequence: CASSQTDYGYTF. CDR3 bases: TGTGCCAGCAGCCAAACCGACTATGGCTACACCTTC.

The V call is TRBV27, the J call TRBJ1-2, with D possibly matching TRBD1 (5 bases). Trimming removed 3 bases at V and 8 bases at J, with 13 bases between. Germline-derived CDR1 and CDR2 are MNHEY and SMNVEV (reference sequence). This CDR3 has 13 amino acids. The CDR3 region has the DNA TGTGCCAGCAGTTTCCGGGACTTAGGGGGCTACACCTTC. Protein product: CASSFRDLGGYTF.

The CDR3 protein is CASKGMFSSYNSPLHF. The CDR3 DNA is TGTGCCAGCAAGGGCATGTTTAGCTCCTATAATTCACCCCTCCACTTT. The chain couples TRBV2 to TRBJ1-6, with D unclear. Trimming cost V 7 bases and J 0 bases, with 13 bases left between them. CDR3 length: 16 amino acids. Germline lookup yields CDR1 SNHLY and CDR2 FYNNEI.

A few counts support this clone. The V and J genes are TRBV19 and TRBJ2-7; 9 bases agree with TRBD1. This CDR3 contains 12 residues. V lost 8 bases to trimming and J lost 6 bases; unmatched junction nucleotides: 5. From germline, CDR1 is LNHDA and CDR2 SQIVND (reference sequence). In DNA, the CDR3 is TGTGCCAGTGGGGACAGGGAGGCCGAGCAGTACTTC. Protein product: CASGDREAEQYF.

The V call is TRBV2, the J call TRBJ1-1; D is ambiguous. The CDR3 covers 13 residues. V dropped 1 base and J dropped 4 bases, with 7 bases sitting between them. Germline CDR1 reads SNHLY; CDR2 reads FYNNEI. CDR3 DNA sequence: TGTGCCAGCAGTGAAGTTACAACCACTGAAGCTTTCTTT. Its protein product is CASSEVTTTEAFF.

V usage is TRBV9 and J usage is TRBJ2-7, with D hard to call. This CDR3 region has 18 residues. CDR1 is SGDLS and CDR2 is YYNGEE in the germline V gene. V was trimmed by 0 bases and J by 2 bases, leaving 21 bases between them. CDR3 sequence (DNA): TGTGCCAGCAGCGTAGTTTACAAAGGGTGTCTAGGGCCCTACGAGCAGTACTTC. Translation gives CASSVVYKGCLGPYEQYF. Full variable domain (remainder filled in from reference TRBV9 and TRBJ2-7): DSGVTQTPKHLITATGQRVTLRCSPRSGDLSVYWYQQSLDQGLQFLIQYYNGEERAKGNILERFSAQQFPDLHSELNLSSLELGDSALYFCASSVVYKGCLGPYEQYFGPGTRLTVT.

In this sample, this clone turned up a few times. The V and J genes are TRBV9 and TRBJ1-4, with 7 bases fitting TRBD1. V lost 3 bases to trimming and J lost 3 bases; unmatched junction nucleotides: 5. Germline CDR1 and CDR2: SGDLS and YYNGEE. The CDR3 sequence is 15 residues long. The CDR3, as DNA: TGTGCCAGCAGCGGACGGACAGGACCTAATGAAAAACTGTTTTTT. Protein product: CASSGRTGPNEKLFF.

V usage is TRBV19 and J usage is TRBJ1-1, with D tentatively TRBD1 (6 bases). Trimming pared 1 base from V and 5 bases from J, leaving 20 bases between. Germline values: CDR1 LNHDA, CDR2 SQIVND (reference sequence). CDR3 length equals 17 residues. The CDR3 loop reads CASSIGGGQGIRTEAFF. The CDR3 DNA is TGTGCCAGTAGTATAGGGGGCGGCCAGGGGATACGGACTGAAGCTTTCTTT.